This TCR beta chain was obtained from a study of blood T cell repertoires in COVID-19 (TCRdb year 2020). About the study as a whole: Samples from collaborators originated in the United States, Italy and Spain and spanned both the acute and convalescent phases of COVID-19. Where available, HLA class I and class II types were taken from metadata supplied by the sample provider and were not determined by assay-based typing. Deeply sampled blood TCRbeta repertoires from subjects exposed to, actively infected with, or recovered from COVID-19 were included in the dataset. Sample metadata almost always included a de-identified subject ID, COVID-19 status, age in years and sex. The material from the prospective study consisted of cDNA or gDNA derived from T cells, B-cell-depleted T cells, or PBMCs. Samples were obtained from the ongoing ImmuneRACE study (first 160 participants) and from 1,200 or so subjects provided by 6 global collaborators. The repertoires were made available in a free public database intended to serve as a resource for research on the immune response to SARS-CoV-2.

Remarks on this clone: Its antigen specificity is not known. Per-base quality was not reported, and no clone a single base away is much larger than it.

Each collaborating institution followed its own protocols to collect whole blood in K2EDTA tubes. For TCRbeta analysis, collaborators shipped samples as frozen whole blood, isolated PBMCs, or DNA extracted from either of those sample types. V is shortened by 3 bases, J by 1 base, and the region joining them spans 7 bases. The CDR3 contains 14 residues, cysteine and phenylalanine counted. Only the CDR3 portion is preserved as DNA: 42 bases, with reading frame beginning at the first base. Via the germline V gene (reference sequence), CDR1 is LNHDA and CDR2 SQIVND. Study-wide conclusions, independent of this receptor: Clinical and demographic metadata were provided uncurated, with the amount varying by source and participant.

TCRbeta CDR3 regions were amplified from genomic DNA using the immunoSEQ Assay, a bias-controlled multiplex PCR. The authors' pipeline ran thus. The number of nucleated cells in each sample was estimated from the amplification of reference gene primers within the assay. To quantify the absolute abundance of each unique TCRbeta CDR3 rearrangement, sequence reads were collapsed and filtered. For each sample, productive Simpson clonality was calculated by taking the square root of Simpson's diversity index across productive rearrangements. TCRdb took this table from immuneACCESS and kept in-frame rearrangements with V and J called. Such tables lack part of the clones; where checked against another copy, unresolved V genes explain under half of the gap, and the rest is unexplained. Clone size and the V and J calls come from that table; the DNA yielded D and trimming. This sample comprises 120,000 or so clones, 65% to 85% of them detected only once. About 4.2% of the sample is held by the ten biggest clonotypes.

Sequenced: peripheral blood. The rearrangement combines TRBV19 with TRBJ2-1; perhaps TRBD1 is the D gene, with 6 bases matching. This clonotype originated in a woman between 65 and 79 years old with acute or convalescent COVID-19. The DNA sequence is as follows: TGTGCCAGTAGTATCGGGACATCCTACAATGAGCAGTTCTTC. Its coded protein is CASSIGTSYNEQFF.